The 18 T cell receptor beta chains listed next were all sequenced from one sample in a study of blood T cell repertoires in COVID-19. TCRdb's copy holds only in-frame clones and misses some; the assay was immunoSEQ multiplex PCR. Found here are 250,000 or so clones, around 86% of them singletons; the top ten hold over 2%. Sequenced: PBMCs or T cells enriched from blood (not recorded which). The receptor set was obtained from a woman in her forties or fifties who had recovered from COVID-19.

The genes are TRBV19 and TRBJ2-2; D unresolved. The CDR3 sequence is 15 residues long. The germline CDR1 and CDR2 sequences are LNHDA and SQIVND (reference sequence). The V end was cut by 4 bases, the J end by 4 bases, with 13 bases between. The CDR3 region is CASSTQLVGTGELFF. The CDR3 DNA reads TGTGCCAGTAGTACTCAGCTAGTCGGCACCGGGGAGCTGTTTTTT.

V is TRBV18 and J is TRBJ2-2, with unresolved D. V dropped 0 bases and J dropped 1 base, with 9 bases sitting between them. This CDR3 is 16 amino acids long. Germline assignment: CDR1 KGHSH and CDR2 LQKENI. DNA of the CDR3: TGTGCCAGCTCACCACCCGGCAGGTTGAACACCGGGGAGCTGTTTTTT. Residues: CASSPPGRLNTGELFF.

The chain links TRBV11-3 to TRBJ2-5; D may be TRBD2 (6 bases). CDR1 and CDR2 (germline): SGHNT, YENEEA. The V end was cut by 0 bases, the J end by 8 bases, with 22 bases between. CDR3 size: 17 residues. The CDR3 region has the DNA TGTGCCAGCAGCTTAGATGGGTTAGTGGCCGGGCGGGATACCCAGTACTTC. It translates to CASSLDGLVAGRDTQYF.

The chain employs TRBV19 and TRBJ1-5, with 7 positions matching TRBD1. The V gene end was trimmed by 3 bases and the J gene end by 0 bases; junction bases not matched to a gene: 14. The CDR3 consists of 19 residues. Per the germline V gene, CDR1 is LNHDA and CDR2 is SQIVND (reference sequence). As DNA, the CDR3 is TGTGCCAGTAGTATCAGGGGGTCGACAGGACACTATAGCAATCAGCCCCAGCATTTT. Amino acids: CASSIRGSTGHYSNQPQHF.

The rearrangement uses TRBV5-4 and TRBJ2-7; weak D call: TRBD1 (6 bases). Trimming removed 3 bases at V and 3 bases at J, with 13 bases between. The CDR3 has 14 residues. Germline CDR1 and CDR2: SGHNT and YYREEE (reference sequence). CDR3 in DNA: TGTGCCAGCAGCTCACCACAGGGAGACTACGAGCAGTACTTC. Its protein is CASSSPQGDYEQYF.

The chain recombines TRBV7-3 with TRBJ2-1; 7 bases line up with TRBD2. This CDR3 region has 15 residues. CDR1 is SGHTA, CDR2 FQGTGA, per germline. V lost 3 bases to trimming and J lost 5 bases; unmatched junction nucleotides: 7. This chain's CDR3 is CASSFQAGLNNEQFF. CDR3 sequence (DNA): TGTGCCAGCAGCTTCCAAGCGGGGCTAAACAATGAGCAGTTCTTC. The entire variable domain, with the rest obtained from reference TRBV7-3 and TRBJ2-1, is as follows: GAGVSQTPSNKVTEKGKYVELRCDPISGHTALYWYRQSLGQGPEFLIYFQGTGAADDSGLPNDRFFAVRPEGSVSTLKIQRTERGDSAVYLCASSFQAGLNNEQFFGPGTRLTVL.

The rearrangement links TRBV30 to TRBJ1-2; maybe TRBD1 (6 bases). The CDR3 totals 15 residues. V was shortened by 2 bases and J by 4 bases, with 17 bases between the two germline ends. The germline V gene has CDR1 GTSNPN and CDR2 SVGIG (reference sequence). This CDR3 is CAWSPRGRAGYGYTF. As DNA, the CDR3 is TGTGCCTGGAGTCCTAGGGGGAGGGCGGGCTATGGCTACACCTTC.

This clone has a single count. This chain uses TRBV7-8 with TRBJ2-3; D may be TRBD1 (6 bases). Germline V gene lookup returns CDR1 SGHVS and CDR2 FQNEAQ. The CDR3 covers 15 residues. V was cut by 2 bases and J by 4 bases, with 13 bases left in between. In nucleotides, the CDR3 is TGTGCCAGCAGCTTAACAGGGTCAGGTGCAGATACGCAGTATTTT. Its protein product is CASSLTGSGADTQYF. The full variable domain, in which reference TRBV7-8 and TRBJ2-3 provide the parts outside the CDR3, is GAGVSQSPRYKVAKRGQDVALRCDPISGHVSLFWYQQALGQGPEFLTYFQNEAQLDKSGLPSDRFFAERPEGSVSTLKIQRTQQEDSAVYLCASSLTGSGADTQYFGPGTRLTVL.

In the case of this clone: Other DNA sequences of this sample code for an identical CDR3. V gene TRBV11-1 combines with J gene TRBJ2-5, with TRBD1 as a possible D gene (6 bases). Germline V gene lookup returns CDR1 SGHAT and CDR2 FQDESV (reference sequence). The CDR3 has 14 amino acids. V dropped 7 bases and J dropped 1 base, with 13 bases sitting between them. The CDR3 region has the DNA TGTGCCAGCAAGGGACACAAGAGCCAAGAGACCCAGTACTTC. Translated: CASKGHKSQETQYF.

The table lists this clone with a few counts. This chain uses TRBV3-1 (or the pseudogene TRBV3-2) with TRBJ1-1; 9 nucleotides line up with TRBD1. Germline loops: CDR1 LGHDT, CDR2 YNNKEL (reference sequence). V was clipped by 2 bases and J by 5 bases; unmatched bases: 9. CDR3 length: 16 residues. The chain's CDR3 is CASSQPGQGYWTEAFF. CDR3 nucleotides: TGTGCCAGCAGCCAACCGGGACAGGGATATTGGACTGAAGCTTTCTTT.

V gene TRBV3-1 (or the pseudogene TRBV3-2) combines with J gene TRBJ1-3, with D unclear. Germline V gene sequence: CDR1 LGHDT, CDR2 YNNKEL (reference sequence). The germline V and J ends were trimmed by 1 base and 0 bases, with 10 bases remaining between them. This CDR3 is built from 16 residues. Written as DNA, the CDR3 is TGTGCCAGCAGCCAAGGGGCCCCTCACTCTGGAAACACCATATATTTT. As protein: CASSQGAPHSGNTIYF.

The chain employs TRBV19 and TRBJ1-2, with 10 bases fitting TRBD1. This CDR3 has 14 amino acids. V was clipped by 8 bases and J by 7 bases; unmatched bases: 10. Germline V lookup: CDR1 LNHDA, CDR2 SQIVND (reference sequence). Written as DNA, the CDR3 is TGTGCCAGTGGCGAGACCGGGACAGGGGCTGGCTACACCTTC. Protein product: CASGETGTGAGYTF.

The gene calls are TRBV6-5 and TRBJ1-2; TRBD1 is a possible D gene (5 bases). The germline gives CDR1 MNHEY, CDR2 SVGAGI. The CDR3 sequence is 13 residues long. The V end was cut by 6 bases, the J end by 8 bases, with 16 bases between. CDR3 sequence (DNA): TGTGCCAGCAGGGGTCTTTGGGGGGGAGGCTACACCTTC. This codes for CASRGLWGGGYTF.

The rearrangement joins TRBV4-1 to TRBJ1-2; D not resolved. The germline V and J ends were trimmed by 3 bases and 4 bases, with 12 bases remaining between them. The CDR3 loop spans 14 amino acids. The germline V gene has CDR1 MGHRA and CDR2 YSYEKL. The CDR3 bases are TGCGCCAGCAGCCACCCCGACGGCGGCTATGGCTACACCTTC. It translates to CASSHPDGGYGYTF.

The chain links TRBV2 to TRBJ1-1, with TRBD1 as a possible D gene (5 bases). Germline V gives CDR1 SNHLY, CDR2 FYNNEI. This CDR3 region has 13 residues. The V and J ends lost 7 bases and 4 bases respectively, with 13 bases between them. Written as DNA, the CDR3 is TGTGCCAGCACCGGCGGGGGGGGCACTGAAGCTTTCTTT. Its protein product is CASTGGGGTEAFF.

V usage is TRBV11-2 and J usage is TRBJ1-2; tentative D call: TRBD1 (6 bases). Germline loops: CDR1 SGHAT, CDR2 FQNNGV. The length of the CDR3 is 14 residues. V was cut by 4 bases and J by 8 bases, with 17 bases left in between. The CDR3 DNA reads TGTGCCAGCAGCTCCGTACGGGGGGCGGGAGGCTACACCTTC. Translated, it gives CASSSVRGAGGYTF.

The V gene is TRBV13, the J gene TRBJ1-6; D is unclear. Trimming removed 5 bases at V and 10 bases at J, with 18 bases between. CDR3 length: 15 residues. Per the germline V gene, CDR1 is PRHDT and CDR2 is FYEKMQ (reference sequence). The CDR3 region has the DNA TGTGCCAGCAGCCCTCGCGGGCAAGTTAGGTCACCCCTCCACTTT. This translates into CASSPRGQVRSPLHF.

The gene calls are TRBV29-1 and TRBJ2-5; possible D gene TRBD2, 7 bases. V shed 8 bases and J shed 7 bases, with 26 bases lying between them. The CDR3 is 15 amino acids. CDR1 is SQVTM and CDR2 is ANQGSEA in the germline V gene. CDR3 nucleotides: TGCAGCACCGATCCCCTAGCGGCAAGGGGGGGGACCCAGTACTTC. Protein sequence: CSTDPLAARGGTQYF.